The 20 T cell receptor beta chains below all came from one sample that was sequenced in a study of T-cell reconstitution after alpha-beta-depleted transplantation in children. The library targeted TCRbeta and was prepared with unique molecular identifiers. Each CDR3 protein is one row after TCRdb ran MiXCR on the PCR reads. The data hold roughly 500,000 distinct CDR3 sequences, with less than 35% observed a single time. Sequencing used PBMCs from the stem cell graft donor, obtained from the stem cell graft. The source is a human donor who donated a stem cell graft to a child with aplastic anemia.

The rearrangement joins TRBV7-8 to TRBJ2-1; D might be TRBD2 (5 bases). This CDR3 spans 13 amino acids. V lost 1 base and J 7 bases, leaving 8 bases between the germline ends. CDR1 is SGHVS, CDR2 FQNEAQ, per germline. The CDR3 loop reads CASSLERINEQFF. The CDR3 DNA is TGTGCCAGCAGCTTAGAGCGGATTAATGAGCAGTTCTTC. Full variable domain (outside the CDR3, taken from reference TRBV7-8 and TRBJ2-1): GAGVSQSPRYKVAKRGQDVALRCDPISGHVSLFWYQQALGQGPEFLTYFQNEAQLDKSGLPSDRFFAERPEGSVSTLKIQRTQQEDSAVYLCASSLERINEQFFGPGTRLTVL.

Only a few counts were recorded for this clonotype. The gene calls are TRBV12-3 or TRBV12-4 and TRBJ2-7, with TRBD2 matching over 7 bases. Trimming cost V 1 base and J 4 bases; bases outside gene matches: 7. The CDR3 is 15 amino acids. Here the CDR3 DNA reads TGTGCCAGCAGTTTAGTTATGCTAGCGGTGTACGAGCAGTACGTC. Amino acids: CASSLVMLAVYEQYV.

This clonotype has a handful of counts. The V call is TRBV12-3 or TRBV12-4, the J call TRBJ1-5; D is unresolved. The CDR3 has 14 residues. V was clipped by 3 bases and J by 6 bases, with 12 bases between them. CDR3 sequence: CASSFLIGIQPQHF. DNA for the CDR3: TGTGCCAGCAGTTTCTTGATAGGGATTCAGCCCCAGCATTTT.

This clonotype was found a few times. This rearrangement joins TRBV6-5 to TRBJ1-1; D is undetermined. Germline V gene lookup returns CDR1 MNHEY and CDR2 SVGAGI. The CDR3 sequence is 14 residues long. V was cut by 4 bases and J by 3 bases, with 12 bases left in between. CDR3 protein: CASSSRETDTEAFF. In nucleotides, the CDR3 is TGTGCCAGCAGTTCCCGGGAAACGGACACTGAAGCTTTCTTT.

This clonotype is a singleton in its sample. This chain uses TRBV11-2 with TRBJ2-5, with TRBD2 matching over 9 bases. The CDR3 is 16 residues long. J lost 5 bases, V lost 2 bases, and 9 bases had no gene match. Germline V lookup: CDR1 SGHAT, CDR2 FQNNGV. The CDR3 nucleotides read TGTGCCAGCAGCTTACCGGGACTAGCCTCATTGGAGACCCAGTACTTC. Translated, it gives CASSLPGLASLETQYF.

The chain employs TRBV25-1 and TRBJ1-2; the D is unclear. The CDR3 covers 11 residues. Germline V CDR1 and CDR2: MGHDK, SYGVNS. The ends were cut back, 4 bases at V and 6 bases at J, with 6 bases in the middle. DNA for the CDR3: TGTGCCAGCAGTGGACCAAATGGCTACACCTTC. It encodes CASSGPNGYTF.

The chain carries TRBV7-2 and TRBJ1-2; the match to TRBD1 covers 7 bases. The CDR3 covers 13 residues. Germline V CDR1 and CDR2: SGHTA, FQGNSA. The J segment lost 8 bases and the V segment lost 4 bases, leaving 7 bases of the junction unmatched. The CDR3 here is CASSYETGRGYTF. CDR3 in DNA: TGTGCCAGCAGCTACGAGACAGGGCGAGGCTACACCTTC. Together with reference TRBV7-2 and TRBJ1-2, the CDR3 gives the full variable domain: GAGVSQSPSNKVTEKGKDVELRCDPISGHTALYWYRQSLGQGLEFLIYFQGNSAPDKSGLPSDRFSAERTGGSVSTLTIQRTQQEDSAVYLCASSYETGRGYTFGSGTRLTVV.

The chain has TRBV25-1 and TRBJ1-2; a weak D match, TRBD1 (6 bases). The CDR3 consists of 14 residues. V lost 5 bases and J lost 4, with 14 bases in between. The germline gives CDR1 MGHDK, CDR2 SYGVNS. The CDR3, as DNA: TGTGCCAGCAGTCCAGGACAGACCTTCTATGGCTACACCTTC. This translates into CASSPGQTFYGYTF.

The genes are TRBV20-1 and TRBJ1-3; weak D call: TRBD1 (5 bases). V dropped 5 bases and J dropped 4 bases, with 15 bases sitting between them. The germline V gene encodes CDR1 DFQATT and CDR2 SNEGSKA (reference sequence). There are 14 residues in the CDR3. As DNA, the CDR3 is TGCAGTGCTGCCCCGGGCGGGGCGGGAAACACCATATATTTT. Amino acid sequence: CSAAPGGAGNTIYF.

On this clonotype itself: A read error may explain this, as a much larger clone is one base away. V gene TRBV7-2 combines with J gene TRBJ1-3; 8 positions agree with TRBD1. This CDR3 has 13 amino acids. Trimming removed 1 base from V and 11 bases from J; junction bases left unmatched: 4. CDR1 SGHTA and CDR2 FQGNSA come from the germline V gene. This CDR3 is CASSLGHRGAIYF. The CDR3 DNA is TGTGCCAGCAGCTTAGGTCACAGGGGGGCCATATATTTT.

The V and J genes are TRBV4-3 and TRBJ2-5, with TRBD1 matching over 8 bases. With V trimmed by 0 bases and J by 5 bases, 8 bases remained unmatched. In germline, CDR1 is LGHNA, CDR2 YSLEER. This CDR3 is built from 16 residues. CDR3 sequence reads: CASSQDPRTGWETQYF. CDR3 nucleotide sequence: TGCGCCAGCAGCCAAGACCCTAGGACAGGGTGGGAGACCCAGTACTTC.

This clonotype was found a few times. CDR3 sequence reads: CASSLRSPEYYGYTF. DNA of the CDR3: TGTGCCAGCAGTTTAAGGTCACCGGAGTACTATGGCTACACCTTC. This chain connects TRBV27 to TRBJ1-2; D is ambiguous. The germline V gene encodes CDR1 MNHEY and CDR2 SMNVEV (reference sequence). V lost 2 bases to trimming and J lost 3 bases, with 13 bases between them. This CDR3 spans 15 amino acids.

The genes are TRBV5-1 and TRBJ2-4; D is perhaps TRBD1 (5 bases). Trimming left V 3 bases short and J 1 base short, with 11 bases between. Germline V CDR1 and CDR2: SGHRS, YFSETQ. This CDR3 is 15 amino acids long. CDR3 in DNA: TGCGCCAGCAGCTCGACAGCTGTGGCCAAAAACATTCAGTACTTC. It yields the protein CASSSTAVAKNIQYF.

The CDR3 region has the DNA TGTGCCAGCAGCTTGACAGGGATGGCGGGTGCCGGGGAGCTGTTTTTT. Protein sequence: CASSLTGMAGAGELFF. The chain has TRBV9 and TRBJ2-2; 7 bases match TRBD1. V lost 4 bases to trimming and J lost 6 bases; unmatched junction nucleotides: 12. This CDR3 is built from 16 residues. The germline gives CDR1 SGDLS, CDR2 YYNGEE.

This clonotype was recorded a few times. The CDR3 reads CAWTKGRASEQYF. The CDR3 DNA follows: TGTGCCTGGACCAAAGGCAGGGCGAGCGAGCAGTACTTC. The chain uses TRBV30 and TRBJ2-7, with a tentative D call TRBD1 (5 bases). The CDR3 has 13 amino acids. The ends were cut back, 4 bases at V and 6 bases at J, with 16 bases in the middle. The germline gives CDR1 GTSNPN, CDR2 SVGIG (reference sequence). The entire variable domain, with the rest obtained from reference TRBV30 and TRBJ2-7, is as follows: SQTIHQWPATLVQPVGSPLSLECTVEGTSNPNLYWYRQAAGRGLQLLFYSVGIGQISSEVPQNLSASRPQDRQFILSSKKLLLSDSGFYLCAWTKGRASEQYFGPGTRLTVT.

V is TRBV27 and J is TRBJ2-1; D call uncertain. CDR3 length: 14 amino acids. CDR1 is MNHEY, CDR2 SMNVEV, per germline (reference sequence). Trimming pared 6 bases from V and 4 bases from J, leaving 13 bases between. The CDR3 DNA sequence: TGTGCCAGCAGAAGCCGCGACCGTTACAATGAGCAGTTCTTC. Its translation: CASRSRDRYNEQFF.

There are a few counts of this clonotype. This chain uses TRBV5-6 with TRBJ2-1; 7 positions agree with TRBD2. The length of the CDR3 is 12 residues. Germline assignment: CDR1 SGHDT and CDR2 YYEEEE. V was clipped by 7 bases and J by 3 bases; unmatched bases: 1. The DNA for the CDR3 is TGTGCCAGCGGGGGGGACTACAATGAGCAGTTCTTC. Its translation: CASGGDYNEQFF.

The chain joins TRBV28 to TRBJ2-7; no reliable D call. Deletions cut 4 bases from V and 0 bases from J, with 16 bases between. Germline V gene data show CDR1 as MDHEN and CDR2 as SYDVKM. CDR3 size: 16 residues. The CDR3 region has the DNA TGTGCCAGCAGTTCGCCCAGCGCGACCAGCTCCTACGAGCAGTACTTC. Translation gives CASSSPSATSSYEQYF. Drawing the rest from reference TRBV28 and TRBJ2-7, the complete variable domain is DVKVTQSSRYLVKRTGEKVFLECVQDMDHENMFWYRQDPGLGLRLIYFSYDVKMKEKGDIPEGYSVSREKKERFSLILESASTNQTSMYLCASSSPSATSSYEQYFGPGTRLTVT.

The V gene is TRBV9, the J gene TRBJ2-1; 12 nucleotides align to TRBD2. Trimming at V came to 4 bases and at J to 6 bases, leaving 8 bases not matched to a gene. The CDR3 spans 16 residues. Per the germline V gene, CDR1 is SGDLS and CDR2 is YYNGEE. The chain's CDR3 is CASSPRLAGVTNEQFF. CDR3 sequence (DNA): TGTGCCAGCAGCCCCAGACTAGCGGGAGTTACCAATGAGCAGTTCTTC. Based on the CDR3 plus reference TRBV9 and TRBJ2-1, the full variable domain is DSGVTQTPKHLITATGQRVTLRCSPRSGDLSVYWYQQSLDQGLQFLIQYYNGEERAKGNILERFSAQQFPDLHSELNLSSLELGDSALYFCASSPRLAGVTNEQFFGPGTRLTVL.

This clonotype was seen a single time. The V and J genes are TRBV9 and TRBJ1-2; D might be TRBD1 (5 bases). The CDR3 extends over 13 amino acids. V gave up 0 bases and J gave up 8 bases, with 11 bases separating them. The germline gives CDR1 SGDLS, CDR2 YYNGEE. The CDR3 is CASSVAQGRGYTF. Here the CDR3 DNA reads TGTGCCAGCAGCGTAGCGCAGGGTCGGGGCTACACCTTC.